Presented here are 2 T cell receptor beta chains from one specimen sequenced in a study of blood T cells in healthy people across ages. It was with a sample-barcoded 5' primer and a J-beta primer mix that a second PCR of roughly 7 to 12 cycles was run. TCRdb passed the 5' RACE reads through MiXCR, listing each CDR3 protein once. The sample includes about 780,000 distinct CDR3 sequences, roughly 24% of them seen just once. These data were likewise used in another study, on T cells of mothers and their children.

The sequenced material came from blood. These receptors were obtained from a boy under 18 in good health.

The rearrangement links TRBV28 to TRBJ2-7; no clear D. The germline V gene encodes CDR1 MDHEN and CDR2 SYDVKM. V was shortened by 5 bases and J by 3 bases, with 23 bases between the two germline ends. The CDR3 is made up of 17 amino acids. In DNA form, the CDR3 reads TGTGCCAGCAGTCCACTTCCCGCAGCCACCCTAAACTACGAGCAGTACTTC. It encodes CASSPLPAATLNYEQYF.

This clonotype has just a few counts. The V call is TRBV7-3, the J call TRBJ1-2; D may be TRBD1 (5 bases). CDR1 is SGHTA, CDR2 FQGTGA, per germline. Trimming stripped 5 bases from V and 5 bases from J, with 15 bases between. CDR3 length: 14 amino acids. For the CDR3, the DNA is TGTGCCAGCAGCGATTTGGGGACTCCATATGGCTACACCTTC. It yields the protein CASSDLGTPYGYTF.